The entry below describes one TCR beta chain. Antigen unknown. Here immunoSEQ multiplex PCR was the method, and the copy in TCRdb shows in-frame clones only, minus some. The table has fewer than 50,000 clones, about 86% seen once. Germline CDR1 reads SGHTA; CDR2 reads FQGNSA. V shed 5 bases and J 4 bases; nucleotides not matched to a gene: 12. The CDR3 is 17 amino acids. This entry comes from a study of PD-1 blockade in classical Hodgkin lymphoma. Across the study: It was nivolumab at 3 mg/kg, given intravenously every 2 weeks, that patients received.

Exposure to brentuximab vedotin varied, and each patient had relapsed following autologous stem cell transplantation. Study-level findings and limits: A significant rise in TCR diversity by C4D1 was seen for CD4+ but not CD8+ cells. Newly diagnosed patients were said to have less baseline TCR diversity than healthy donors did.

The chain links TRBV7-2 to TRBJ2-3; TRBD2 matches at 10 bases. The receptor was derived from a human donor with classical Hodgkin lymphoma. Sample: peripheral blood mononuclear cells (PBMCs), taken before the second cycle of nivolumab. CDR3 sequence: CASSPGGAGGLADTQYF. The DNA for the CDR3 is TGTGCCAGCAGCCCCGGCGGAGCGGGGGGGCTAGCAGATACGCAGTATTTT.